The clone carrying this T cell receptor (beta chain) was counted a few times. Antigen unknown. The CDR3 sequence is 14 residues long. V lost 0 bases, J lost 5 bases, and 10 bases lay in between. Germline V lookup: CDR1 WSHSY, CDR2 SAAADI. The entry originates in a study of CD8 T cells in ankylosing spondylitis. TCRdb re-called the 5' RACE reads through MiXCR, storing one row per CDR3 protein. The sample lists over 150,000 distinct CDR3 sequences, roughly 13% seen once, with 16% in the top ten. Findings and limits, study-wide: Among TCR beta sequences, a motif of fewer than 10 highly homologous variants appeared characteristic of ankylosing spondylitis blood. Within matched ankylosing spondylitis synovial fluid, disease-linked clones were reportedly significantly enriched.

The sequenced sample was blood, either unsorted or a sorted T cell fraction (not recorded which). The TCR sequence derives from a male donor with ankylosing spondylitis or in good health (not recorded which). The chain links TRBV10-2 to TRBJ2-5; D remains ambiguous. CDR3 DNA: TGCGCCAGCAGTGAGTCCGGGTTCCGGGAGACCCAGTACTTC. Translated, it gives CASSESGFRETQYF.